The 16 T cell receptor beta chains below were found in one sample sequenced in a study of blood T cell repertoires in COVID-19. Clones were sequenced by immunoSEQ multiplex PCR, and TCRdb holds only the in-frame ones, with some missing. The table records 400,000 to 450,000 clones, about 90% of them present only once. The sequenced sample consisted of PBMCs or T cells enriched from blood (not recorded which). These receptors were obtained from a man in his late teens or twenties who had recovered from COVID-19.

This sequence joins TRBV11-2 and TRBJ1-2, with D possibly being TRBD1 (5 bases). Trimming took off 0 bases at V and 2 bases at J, with 10 bases between the two ends. The CDR3 has 15 residues. The germline V gene encodes CDR1 SGHAT and CDR2 FQNNGV. In DNA form, the CDR3 reads TGTGCCAGCAGCTTAGATTTCGGGGGGAACTATGGCTACACCTTC. It yields the protein CASSLDFGGNYGYTF. Looking up the rest from reference TRBV11-2 and TRBJ1-2 gives the full variable domain: EAGVAQSPRYKIIEKRQSVAFWCNPISGHATLYWYQQILGQGPKLLIQFQNNGVVDDSQLPKDRFSAERLKGVDSTLKIQPAKLEDSAVYLCASSLDFGGNYGYTFGSGTRLTVV.

This chain joins TRBV5-5 and TRBJ2-6, with TRBD2 as a possible D gene (5 bases). The length of the CDR3 is 14 residues. The germline V and J ends were trimmed by 4 bases and 3 bases, with 8 bases remaining between them. Per germline, CDR1 SGHKS and CDR2 YYEKEE (reference sequence). The CDR3 sequence: CASSDYFGANVLTF. CDR3 nucleotide sequence: TGTGCCAGCAGCGACTATTTTGGGGCCAACGTCCTGACTTTC.

This clone is a singleton in its sample. The chain links TRBV5-6 to TRBJ1-1, with TRBD1 as a possible D gene (6 bases). CDR3 size: 15 residues. Germline V gene data show CDR1 as SGHDT and CDR2 as YYEEEE. Trimming removed 0 bases at V and 1 base at J, with 10 bases between. The CDR3 sequence is CASSLEGRGNTEAFF. The CDR3 DNA reads as TGTGCCAGCAGCTTGGAGGGCAGGGGGAACACTGAAGCTTTCTTT.

The V and J genes are TRBV5-4 and TRBJ1-1; tentatively, D is TRBD1 (6 bases). V lost 4 bases and J lost 1, with 11 bases in between. Germline values: CDR1 SGHNT, CDR2 YYREEE (reference sequence). CDR3 size: 14 residues. The CDR3 region is CASSRMTGNTEAFF. CDR3 nucleotide sequence: TGTGCCAGCAGCAGAATGACAGGGAACACTGAAGCTTTCTTT. The variable domain in full, with the rest retrieved from reference TRBV5-4 and TRBJ1-1, is ETGVTQSPTHLIKTRGQQVTLRCSSQSGHNTVSWYQQALGQGPQFIFQYYREEENGRGNFPPRFSGLQFPNYSSELNVNALELDDSALYLCASSRMTGNTEAFFGQGTRLTVV.

This clone was found once. The chain uses TRBV6-5 and TRBJ2-2, with 7 bases identical to TRBD2. The CDR3 has 14 residues. Trimming cost V 7 bases and J 0 bases; bases outside gene matches: 2. Germline CDR1 MNHEY, CDR2 SVGAGI. The DNA of the CDR3 is TGTGCCAGCAAAAGCGGGACGAACACCGGGGAGCTGTTTTTT. This sequence encodes CASKSGTNTGELFF.

The chain links TRBV6-1 to TRBJ1-2; D uncertain. V lost 2 bases to trimming and J lost 8 bases, with 15 bases between them. The CDR3 totals 14 residues. Germline V gives CDR1 MNHNS, CDR2 SASEGT. This CDR3 reads CASSERLRHPGYTF. DNA for the CDR3: TGTGCCAGCAGTGAAAGACTCCGTCATCCGGGCTACACCTTC.

The rearrangement links TRBV5-1 to TRBJ1-4; D not certain. This CDR3 is 14 amino acids long. Between the trimmed V and J ends, which lost 4 bases and 7 bases, there was a span of 14 bases. Germline V gene sequence: CDR1 SGHRS, CDR2 YFSETQ. In DNA, the CDR3 is TGCGCCAGCAGCCGGCGGTCAACTGGTGAAAAACTGTTTTTT. Protein sequence: CASSRRSTGEKLFF.

The genes are TRBV3-1 (or the pseudogene TRBV3-2) and TRBJ1-3; 7 bases are a match to TRBD1. V was clipped by 6 bases and J by 4 bases; unmatched bases: 9. The germline V gene encodes CDR1 LGHDT and CDR2 YNNKEL (reference sequence). The CDR3 is made up of 15 amino acids. CDR3 sequence (DNA): TGTGCCAGCAGTTACGACAGGGCGAGGGGAAACACCATATATTTT. Its protein is CASSYDRARGNTIYF.

The chain carries TRBV24-1 and TRBJ2-3; 10 bases match TRBD2. V lost 8 bases to trimming and J lost 3 bases; unmatched junction nucleotides: 7. This CDR3 region has 15 residues. From germline, CDR1 is KGHDR and CDR2 SFDVKD. CDR3 bases: TGTGCCACCATGGCTAGCGGGAGTAGGACAGATACGCAGTATTTT. It encodes CATMASGSRTDTQYF.

The V and J genes are TRBV19 and TRBJ1-6; 9 nucleotides agree with TRBD1. The germline V gene encodes CDR1 LNHDA and CDR2 SQIVND (reference sequence). The CDR3 length is 16 residues. V trimming: 4 bases; J trimming: 7 bases; junction bases outside the gene matches: 8. This chain's CDR3 is CASSTGTGIENSPLHF. The CDR3 nucleotides are TGTGCCAGTAGTACAGGGACAGGGATTGAGAATTCACCCCTCCACTTT.

This clone was detected once. J is TRBJ2-3 and V is TRBV9; TRBD2 matches at 7 bases. Trimming cost V 0 bases and J 4 bases; bases outside gene matches: 5. CDR3 length: 15 amino acids. Germline V CDR1 and CDR2: SGDLS, YYNGEE. The CDR3 protein is CASSVAAGYADTQYF. CDR3 nucleotide sequence: TGTGCCAGCAGCGTAGCAGCGGGGTATGCAGATACGCAGTATTTT.

The chain has TRBV7-8 and TRBJ2-1, with D possibly being TRBD1 (5 bases). CDR3 length: 12 amino acids. V lost 5 bases and J 9 bases, leaving 11 bases between the germline ends. Germline V gene lookup returns CDR1 SGHVS and CDR2 FQNEAQ. CDR3 loop: CASSMTVLEQFF. The DNA for the CDR3 is TGTGCCAGCAGCATGACAGTCCTTGAGCAGTTCTTC.

The chain joins TRBV18 to TRBJ1-3; D gene uncertain. This CDR3 is 15 amino acids long. The V gene lost 4 bases and the J gene lost 1 base, with 11 bases spanning the gap. The germline CDR1 and CDR2 sequences are KGHSH and LQKENI. The CDR3 DNA sequence: TGTGCCAGCTCACTTTCGTCGGTTTCTGGAAACACCATATATTTT. It encodes CASSLSSVSGNTIYF. The full variable domain, rest sourced from reference TRBV18 and TRBJ1-3, is NAGVMQNPRHLVRRRGQEARLRCSPMKGHSHVYWYRQLPEEGLKFMVYLQKENIIDESGMPKERFSAEFPKEGPSILRIQQVVRGDSAAYFCASSLSSVSGNTIYFGEGSWLTVV.

V usage is TRBV20-1 and J usage is TRBJ2-1, with 8 bases aligning to TRBD1. V was clipped by 3 bases and J by 13 bases; unmatched bases: 5. CDR1 DFQATT and CDR2 SNEGSKA come from the germline V gene (reference sequence). The CDR3 sequence is 11 residues long. CDR3 residues: CSARVQGVQFF. The CDR3 DNA is TGCAGTGCTAGGGTACAGGGGGTACAGTTCTTC.

The chain combines TRBV4-1 with TRBJ2-2; D is possibly TRBD1 (6 bases). The CDR3 loop spans 16 amino acids. Germline loops: CDR1 MGHRA, CDR2 YSYEKL. V lost 2 bases and J 6 bases, leaving 16 bases between the germline ends. The CDR3 region is CASSQQQGSIAGELFF. In nucleotides, the CDR3 is TGCGCCAGCAGCCAACAACAGGGTAGTATCGCCGGGGAGCTGTTTTTT.

CDR3 sequence reads: CASSPNRGNTEAFF. The CDR3 region has the DNA TGTGCCAGCAGTCCCAATAGGGGGAACACTGAAGCTTTCTTT. The chain employs TRBV6-5 and TRBJ1-1; D is possibly TRBD1 (5 bases). This CDR3 contains 14 residues. V was cut by 5 bases and J by 1 base, with 11 bases left in between. CDR1 MNHEY and CDR2 SVGAGI come from the germline V gene.